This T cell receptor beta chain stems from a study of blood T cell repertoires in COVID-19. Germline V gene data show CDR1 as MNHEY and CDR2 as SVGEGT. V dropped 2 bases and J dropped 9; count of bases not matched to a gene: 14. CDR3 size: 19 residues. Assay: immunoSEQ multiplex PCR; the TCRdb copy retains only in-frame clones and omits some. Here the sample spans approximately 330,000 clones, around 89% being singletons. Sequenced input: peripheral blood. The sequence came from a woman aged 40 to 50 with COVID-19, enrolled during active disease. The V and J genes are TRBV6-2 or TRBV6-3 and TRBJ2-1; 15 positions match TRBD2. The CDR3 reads CASSYQPGLAGGLRIEQFF. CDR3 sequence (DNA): TGTGCCAGCAGTTACCAACCGGGACTAGCGGGAGGTTTGAGGATTGAGCAGTTCTTC.